This T cell receptor (beta chain) was recovered during a study of CD8 T cells in Susac syndrome. Notes on the study in general: The authors acknowledged that their TCR sequencing and HLA analysis involved a relatively small number of individuals.

Random hexamers were used to reverse transcribe the RNA input (about 0.45 to 1 ug). An immunoSEQ multiplex PCR generated amplified TCR beta CDR3 products spanning 54 Vbeta and 13 Jbeta. Via MiXCR, TCRdb re-called the immunoSEQ multiplex PCR reads, giving one row per CDR3 protein. The sample has about 64,000 distinct CDR3 sequences, approximately 94% seen once. Comments on this clonotype: Its antigen is as yet unknown.

Sequencing of TCR beta drew on CD8+ and CD4+ T cells from blood. It was negative isolation that provided the CD8+ and CD4+ T cells, whereas TEMRA cells were enriched by FACS. CDR1 and CDR2 (germline): SEHNR, FQNEAQ (reference sequence). This CDR3 contains 14 residues. The V gene lost 2 bases and the J gene lost 0 bases, with 8 bases spanning the gap. The sequenced material came from CD8+ T cells from PBMCs. This TCR came from a human donor with multiple sclerosis. This rearrangement joins TRBV7-9 to TRBJ2-7, with D unresolved. This CDR3 is CASSLSDSSYEQYF. CDR3 DNA sequence: TGTGCCAGCAGCTTATCAGATAGCTCCTACGAGCAGTACTTC. The full variable domain, rest sourced from reference TRBV7-9 and TRBJ2-7, is DTGVSQNPRHKITKRGQNVTFRCDPISEHNRLYWYRQTLGQGPEFLTYFQNEAQLEKSRLLSDRFSAERPKGSFSTLEIQRTEQGDSAMYLCASSLSDSSYEQYFGPGTRLTVT.